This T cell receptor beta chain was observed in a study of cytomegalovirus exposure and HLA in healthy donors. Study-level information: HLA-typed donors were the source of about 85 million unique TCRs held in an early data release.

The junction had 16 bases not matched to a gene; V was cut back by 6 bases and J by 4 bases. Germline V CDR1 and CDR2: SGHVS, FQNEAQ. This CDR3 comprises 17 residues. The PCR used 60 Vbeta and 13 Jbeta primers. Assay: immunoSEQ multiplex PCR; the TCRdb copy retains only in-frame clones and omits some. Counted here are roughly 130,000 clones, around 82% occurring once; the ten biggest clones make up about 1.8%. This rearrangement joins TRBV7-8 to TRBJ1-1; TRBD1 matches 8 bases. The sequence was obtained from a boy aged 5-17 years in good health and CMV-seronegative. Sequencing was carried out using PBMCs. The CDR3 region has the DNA TGTGCCAGCAGTTTGGGATTGGCAGGGGGCCGTTTCACTGAAGCTTTCTTT. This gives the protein CASSLGLAGGRFTEAFF. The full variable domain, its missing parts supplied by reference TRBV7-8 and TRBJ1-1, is GAGVSQSPRYKVAKRGQDVALRCDPISGHVSLFWYQQALGQGPEFLTYFQNEAQLDKSGLPSDRFFAERPEGSVSTLKIQRTQQEDSAVYLCASSLGLAGGRFTEAFFGQGTRLTVV.